This T cell receptor (beta chain) is from a study of T cells in Graves' hyperthyroidism and ophthalmopathy. This clonotype was seen many times. What it binds is unknown. Study-level results: Within blood appeared most thyroid clonotypes that had expanded above 0.001.

Diagnoses were established using clinical symptoms, serum thyroxine and TRAb, thyroid ultrasound and orbital computed tomography. The CDR3 has 16 amino acids. Germline CDR1 reads KGHSH; CDR2 reads LQKENI. V trimming: 6 bases; J trimming: 2 bases; junction bases outside the gene matches: 5. Amplification targeted TCR beta CDR3 regions from RNA transcripts. Initially, a first-round RT-PCR of the TCR CDR3 employed the HTBI primer set. One entry per CDR3 protein, called by TCRdb with MiXCR from the multiplex PCR reads. The table lists over 700,000 distinct CDR3 sequences, roughly a sixth of them singletons.

This receptor was taken from a woman between 50 and 59 years old with Graves' hyperthyroidism that later progressed to Graves' ophthalmopathy. Source material: blood. The gene calls are TRBV18 and TRBJ2-3; 13 bases are a match to TRBD2. The CDR3 spells CASSPGLAGATDTQYF. The CDR3 DNA reads TGTGCCAGCTCCCCAGGACTAGCGGGGGCCACAGATACGCAGTATTTT.